This TCR beta chain came from a study of shared clonotypes between healthy human individuals. Sequenced by immunoSEQ multiplex PCR; TCRdb stores in-frame clones only, minus some. The sample holds millions of clones, approximately 95% seen once. Negatively enriched CD4+ T cells were divided by CD45RA into naive and memory. Germline CDR1 MNHEY, CDR2 SMNVEV (reference sequence). The CDR3 runs 16 residues. The V segment lost 7 bases and the J segment 5 bases; nucleotides outside the gene matches: 15. What was sequenced was naive CD4+ T cells sorted from blood. Regarding subset: CD45RA+ positively selected. The chain has TRBV27 and TRBJ2-7, with TRBD1 identical over 9 bases. The sequence was collected from a man younger than 35 in good health. The CDR3 sequence: CASTSFPTGGYDEQYF. Written as DNA, the CDR3 is TGTGCCAGCACCTCCTTCCCAACAGGGGGCTACGACGAGCAGTACTTC.